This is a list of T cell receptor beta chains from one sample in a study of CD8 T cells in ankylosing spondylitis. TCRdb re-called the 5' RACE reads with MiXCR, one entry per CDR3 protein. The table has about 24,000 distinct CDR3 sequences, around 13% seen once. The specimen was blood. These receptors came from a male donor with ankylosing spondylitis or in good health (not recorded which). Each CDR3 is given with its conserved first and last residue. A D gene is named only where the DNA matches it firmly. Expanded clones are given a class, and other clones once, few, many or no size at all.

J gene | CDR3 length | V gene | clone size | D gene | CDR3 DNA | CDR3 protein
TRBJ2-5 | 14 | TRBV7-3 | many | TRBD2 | TGTGCCAGCAGCCCCGTAGCGGGAGCGGGGACCCAGTACTTC | CASSPVAGAGTQYF
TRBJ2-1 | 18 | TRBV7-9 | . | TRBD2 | TGTGCCAGCAGCTTAGCCCTGGGACTAGCGGCCACCTACAATGAGCAGTTCTTC | CASSLALGLAATYNEQFF
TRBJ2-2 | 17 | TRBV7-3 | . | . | TGTGCCAGCAGCAAGCGCCCGAGAGGGTCGGGCACCGGGGAGCTGTTTTTT | CASSKRPRGSGTGELFF
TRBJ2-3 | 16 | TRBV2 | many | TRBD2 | TGTGCCAGCAGTATAGCGGGGGCCCCCCGCACAGATACGCAGTATTTT | CASSIAGAPRTDTQYF
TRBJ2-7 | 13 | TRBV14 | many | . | TGTGCCAGCAGCCGCGGGGCATCCGGCGAGCAGTACTTC | CASSRGASGEQYF
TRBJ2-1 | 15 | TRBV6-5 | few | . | TGTGCCAGCAGCCGGACAGCTATACCTCACAATGAGCAGTTCTTC | CASSRTAIPHNEQFF
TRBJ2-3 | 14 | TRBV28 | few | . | TGTGCCAGCAGCCCGAGCGCTAGCACAGATACGCAGTATTTT | CASSPSASTDTQYF
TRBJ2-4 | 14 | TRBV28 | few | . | TGTGCCAGCAGTTTTGGACTAGCCAAAAACATTCAGTACTTC | CASSFGLAKNIQYF
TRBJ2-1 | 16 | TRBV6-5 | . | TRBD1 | TGTGCCAGCAGTTACCTCCCAGGACAGGTTTACAATGAGCAGTTCTTC | CASSYLPGQVYNEQFF
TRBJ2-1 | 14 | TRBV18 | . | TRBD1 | TGTGCCAGCTCAGCGCGGGACAGGTACAATGAGCAGTTCTTC | CASSARDRYNEQFF
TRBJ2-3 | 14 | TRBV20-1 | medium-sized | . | TGCAGTGCTAGTGGGGGGACCATAACAGATACGCAGTATTTT | CSASGGTITDTQYF
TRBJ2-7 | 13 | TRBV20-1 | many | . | TGCAGTGCTAGAGAGGCGTTCGCCTACGAGCAGTACTTC | CSAREAFAYEQYF
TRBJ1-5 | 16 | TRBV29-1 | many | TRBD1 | TGCAGCGTTGTAGAGGGGGCAGGATATAGCAATCAGCCCCAGCATTTT | CSVVEGAGYSNQPQHF